These 8 T cell receptor beta chains were sequenced from one sample in a study of blood T cell repertoires in COVID-19. The protocol was immunoSEQ multiplex PCR, while the TCRdb copy is restricted to in-frame clones and leaves out a portion. The profile shows approximately 470,000 clones, around 90% of them singletons. Sequencing was done on a sample of PBMCs or T cells enriched from blood (not recorded which). The receptors stem from a woman under 30 who had recovered from COVID-19.

The chain uses TRBV4-1 and TRBJ1-5; D is unresolved. The CDR3 extends over 15 amino acids. Germline CDR1 MGHRA, CDR2 YSYEKL. V lost 0 bases to trimming and J lost 0 bases, with 6 bases between them. DNA of the CDR3: TGCGCCAGCAGCCAAGAGACTTATAGCAATCAGCCCCAGCATTTT. Translating it yields CASSQETYSNQPQHF.

This sequence joins TRBV24-1 and TRBJ1-4; no clear D gene. The CDR3 loop spans 16 amino acids. Trimming took 4 bases from V and 0 from J, leaving 11 bases between them. Germline lookup yields CDR1 KGHDR and CDR2 SFDVKD. CDR3 nucleotide sequence: TGTGCCACCAGTGACCAGGAACTAGCAACTAATGAAAAACTGTTTTTT. This codes for CATSDQELATNEKLFF.

The gene calls are TRBV6-2 or TRBV6-3 and TRBJ2-5, with 10 positions matching TRBD2. Per germline, CDR1 MNHEY and CDR2 SVGEGT. V trimming: 5 bases; J trimming: 0 bases; junction bases outside the gene matches: 9. The CDR3 loop spans 17 amino acids. The CDR3 is CASSTGRLAGDQETQYF. The CDR3 nucleotides read TGTGCCAGCAGTACGGGGAGGCTAGCGGGGGACCAAGAGACCCAGTACTTC.

The rearrangement uses TRBV29-1 and TRBJ1-1; 8 bases agree with TRBD1. The CDR3 loop spans 12 amino acids. CDR1 SQVTM and CDR2 ANQGSEA come from the germline V gene. The V gene end was trimmed by 4 bases and the J gene end by 5 bases; junction bases not matched to a gene: 3. CDR3 nucleotides: TGCAGCGTTGGGACAGGGTGGACTGAAGCTTTCTTT. Amino acids: CSVGTGWTEAFF.

V usage is TRBV19 and J usage is TRBJ1-5; 9 bases align to TRBD1. Germline CDR1 LNHDA, CDR2 SQIVND (reference sequence). The CDR3 totals 19 residues. J gave up 0 bases and V 1 base, and 10 bases lay outside the gene matches. The CDR3 here is CASSIGRQGDFYSNQPQHF. In DNA, the CDR3 is TGTGCCAGTAGTATAGGGAGACAGGGGGACTTTTATAGCAATCAGCCCCAGCATTTT.

The chain has TRBV18 and TRBJ1-2; maybe TRBD1 (6 bases). V lost 0 bases to trimming and J lost 6 bases, with 8 bases between them. The CDR3 runs to 13 residues. In germline, CDR1 is KGHSH, CDR2 LQKENI. The CDR3 DNA reads as TGTGCCAGCTCACCACCCAGGGGTAATGGCTACACCTTC. Its translation is CASSPPRGNGYTF.

This clone has just a few counts. The gene calls are TRBV6-4 and TRBJ2-1; TRBD2 is a possible D gene (5 bases). Germline V gene data show CDR1 as MRHNA and CDR2 as SNTAGT. The ends were cut back, 5 bases at V and 9 bases at J, with 20 bases in the middle. CDR3 length: 15 residues. CDR3 sequence (DNA): TGTGCCAGCAGTAAACTAGAAGATGGGAGCGGTGAGCAGTTCTTC. Translated: CASSKLEDGSGEQFF.

The rearrangement joins TRBV5-5 to TRBJ1-4; TRBD1 is a possible D gene (6 bases). CDR3 length equals 14 residues. Germline V gene data show CDR1 as SGHKS and CDR2 as YYEKEE (reference sequence). The V gene lost 6 bases and the J gene lost 4 bases, with 13 bases spanning the gap. The CDR3 loop is CASNFGGLNEKLFF. The DNA for the CDR3 is TGTGCCAGCAACTTCGGGGGGCTTAATGAAAAACTGTTTTTT.